This entry features one T cell receptor (beta chain) sequence. What it recognizes is unknown. This record belongs to a study of cytomegalovirus exposure and HLA in healthy donors. As for the study in general: Most donors, around 81% of a few hundred genotyped, fell in the Caucasian-associated ancestry cluster. Overall study findings and caveats: Per a prior analysis, the majority of TCR beta V segments were productive roughly 87% or roughly 30% of the time. Presence/absence analyses supposed approximately even sequencing depth among donors. Common viral pathogens seemed to be connected with several of the most significant clusters, according to a later analysis.

Vbeta (60) and Jbeta (13) primers were used in the PCR. Produced via immunoSEQ multiplex PCR; TCRdb's table is partial and in-frame only. Altogether 110,000 or so clones are present, 76% being singletons, with the ten largest covering around 12%. Germline loops: CDR1 SGHVS, CDR2 FQNEAQ. Germline trimming cut 5 bases from V and 0 bases from J; bases unmatched to any gene: 4. The CDR3 covers 15 residues. Input material: PBMCs. This clonotype originated in a middle-aged woman in good health and CMV-seropositive. The chain has TRBV7-8 and TRBJ1-5; 7 bases are shared with TRBD1. The CDR3 region has the DNA TGTGCCAGCAGCACCGGACAGGATAGCAATCAGCCCCAGCATTTT. It encodes CASSTGQDSNQPQHF.